This T cell receptor beta chain was captured in a study of CD8+ T cells in alopecia areata (dated by TCRdb to between 2018 and 2020). At the level of the whole study: The treated patients took part in an open-label pilot trial in which moderate-to-severe alopecia areata was treated with oral tofacitinib at 5 to 10 mg twice daily. TCRbeta CDR3 regions were amplified by immunoSEQ multiplex PCR with 35 Vbeta forward and 13 Jbeta reverse primers. To study T cell clonal expansion in alopecia areata, the researchers applied high-throughput TCRbeta sequencing to both the C3H/HeJ mouse model and human patients. Scalp clonality was compared across normal scalp (n=4), patchy alopecia areata scalp (n=8), and alopecia totalis/universalis scalp (n=8). Patients received tofacitinib for 6 to 18 months and were then followed off drug for 6 months to check for delayed response and recurrence. On the human side, TCRbeta sequencing was run on scalp tissue and on sorted CD4+ and CD8+ peripheral blood T cells from healthy controls and from alopecia areata patients with either patchy or totalis/universalis disease. Biopsies were taken from tofacitinib-treated patients at baseline and again at 4 and 24 weeks into treatment, and several of those patients also had a later scalp biopsy. RNA came from the PAXgene miRNA kit for fixed scalp, the miRNeasy kit for PBMCs, and the RNeasy kit for mouse skin. Paper-wide results and their limitations: Lesional scalp, especially in alopecia totalis/universalis, showed higher clonality and more expanded CD8+ clones than normal scalp, suggesting antigenic drive. Compared with mice, TCR sequences shared between patients were less clear, possibly partly because of HLA diversity across the patient population. Scalp TCR repertoire analysis is complicated because resident alphabeta T cells in normal human skin are also sequenced, whereas mouse skin is dominated by gammadelta T cells.

The library was prepared using the immunoSEQ multiplex PCR assay. RNA was extracted from all samples and reverse transcribed into cDNA as template for TCR sequencing. SuperScript III was used for first-strand cDNA synthesis, primed with a 2:1 mix of oligo-dT and random hexamers. A synthetic immune receptor repertoire was used to gauge amplification bias, and whatever bias remained was removed computationally. Per the source publication's procedure: After raw reads were preprocessed to remove errors, the CDR3 was defined following IMGT conventions as running from the conserved cysteine to phenylalanine. Clonality was computed by normalizing Shannon entropy by log2 of the number of productive unique TCRs and subtracting the result from 1. Scalp TCRbeta sequences were cross-referenced with sorted blood CD4 and CD8 repertoires so that the CD4 or CD8 identity of scalp clones could be inferred. TCRdb retrieved this table from immuneACCESS and kept in-frame rearrangements only. Not all clones are present; in checked studies, unresolved V genes account for under half, and no reason is known for the remainder. V, J and clone size are those of that table, while D and trimming were read from the DNA. The sample profile shows about 150,000 clones; 40% to 65% of them were found once. The ten largest clones add up to roughly 21% of the sample.

Including cysteine and phenylalanine, the CDR3 has 15 amino acids. Only the CDR3 DNA stays, 45 bases, in frame from base 1. Via the germline V gene (reference sequence), CDR1 is LNHNV and CDR2 YYDKDF. V ends up 5 bases short and J 4 bases short, with an unmatched junction base count of 6. The time point label for this specimen denotes: baseline before oral tofacitinib. Lesional scalp punch biopsies and peripheral blood were obtained from alopecia areata patients. PBMCs were isolated by density centrifugation and stained for CD3, CD4 and CD8, and CD4+ and CD8+ T cells were sorted on a FACSAria. Regarding this clone: Its antigen is not yet known. It has no much larger one-base neighbor in the sample; base qualities were not kept.

The sequence joins TRBV15 to TRBJ1-4; 8 junctional bases match TRBD1. This clonotype was obtained from a human donor with alopecia areata. Sequencing used CD8+ T cells sorted from blood, obtained at week 0. The CDR3 has the sequence CATSGRGQDNEKLFF. The DNA is TGTGCCACCAGCGGACGGGGACAGGATAATGAAAAACTGTTTTTT. The CDR3, completed at both ends by the reference TRBV15 and TRBJ1-4 genes, gives the full variable domain DAMVIQNPRYQVTQFGKPVTLSCSQTLNHNVMYWYQQKSSQAPKLLFHYYDKDFNNEADTPDNFQSRRPNTSFCFLDIRSPGLGDTAMYLCATSGRGQDNEKLFFGSGTQLSVL.